This T cell receptor beta chain was found in a study of T cell responses to AZD1222 COVID-19 vaccine. Study observations and caveats: Unmutated variant regions reportedly attract nearly half of all spike-specific TCRs. Vaccine-associated CD4 TCRs ranged over spike, dominating at 160-218 and 743-854.

Germline-derived CDR1 and CDR2 are MNHEY and SVGAGI. Trimming pared 0 bases from V and 0 bases from J, leaving 9 bases between. The CDR3 is 16 amino acids. Turning to this clone: What it recognizes is unknown.

Data came from immunoSEQ multiplex PCR; TCRdb stores just in-frame clones and leaves some out. Of 200,000 or so clones detected, about 92% appear once; the ten largest clones hold around 1%. The source is an adult in good health. The source material was peripheral blood, sampled on day 0 of MenACWY control vaccination. The rearrangement uses TRBV6-5 and TRBJ1-3; D gene ambiguous. The CDR3 DNA reads TGTGCCAGCAGTTACTCGAGGGCCTACTCTGGAAACACCATATATTTT. Residues: CASSYSRAYSGNTIYF.